This T cell receptor (beta chain) comes out of a study of cytomegalovirus exposure and HLA in healthy donors. Primers for the PCR totalled 60 Vbeta and 13 Jbeta. TCRdb's table, derived via immunoSEQ multiplex PCR, lists solely in-frame clones and lacks some. This table holds tens of thousands of clones, about 78% found once. Germline CDR1 and CDR2: SGHTA and FQGNSA. V gave up 6 bases and J gave up 7 bases; unmatched junction bases: 11. CDR3 length equals 15 residues. The material sequenced was PBMCs. This sequence joins TRBV7-2 and TRBJ2-2; 7 bases map to TRBD2. The sequence was obtained from a woman aged 40-49 years in good health and CMV-seronegative. The CDR3 bases are TGTGCCAGCAGGGTTTCTGGGGGGGGGATCGGGGAGCTGTTTTTT. It is translated as CASRVSGGGIGELFF.